This entry features one T cell receptor beta chain sequence. Its target is not known. Together with a sample-barcoded 5' primer, a J-beta primer mix was included in a second PCR lasting about 6 to 11 cycles. There were at least 3 million CDR3-containing paired-end reads obtained from each sample. A single record per CDR3 protein comes from TCRdb applying MiXCR to the 5' RACE reads. The table includes roughly 700,000 distinct CDR3 sequences, 45% to 50% detected once. The data are from a study of blood T cells in healthy people across ages. Study findings and constraints: The unknown donor CMV status may have confounded expanded clonotype changes.

The CDR3 has 16 residues. V lost 5 bases to trimming and J lost 7 bases; unmatched junction nucleotides: 9. Germline CDR1 is SGHTA and CDR2 is FQGTGA. Each donor gave roughly 10 milliliters of peripheral blood. The receptor was isolated from a woman aged 55 to 70 in good health. The rearrangement uses TRBV7-3 and TRBJ2-1; 12 nucleotides match TRBD2. Sequenced: blood. CDR3: CASSPSPSGRENEQFF. CDR3 in DNA: TGTGCCAGCAGCCCGTCCCCTAGCGGGAGGGAGAATGAGCAGTTCTTC.